This record looks at one T cell receptor (beta chain) sequence and its context. In the original processing: Using reference gene primer amplification, nucleated cell counts were estimated. The repertoire was sequenced with immunoSEQ multiplex PCR; TCRdb's copy has only in-frame clones and lacks some. V and J calls plus clone size are reproduced from that table; the DNA served to infer D and trimming. The data contain roughly 200,000 clones, around 88% of them singletons. Trimming took 0 bases from V and 1 from J, leaving 8 bases between them. The V gene's germline CDR1 is SGDLS and CDR2 YYNGEE. This CDR3 is built from 15 residues. The data derive from a study of blood T cell repertoires in COVID-19.

The chain has TRBV9 and TRBJ2-1; perhaps TRBD2 as D (6 bases). The clonotype was recovered from a woman between 25 and 40 years old with acute or convalescent COVID-19. The sequenced sample consisted of peripheral blood. The CDR3 coding sequence is TGTGCCAGCAGCGTAGGCGGGATTTCCTACAATGAGCAGTTCTTC. It encodes CASSVGGISYNEQFF. Together with reference TRBV9 and TRBJ2-1, the CDR3 gives the full variable domain: DSGVTQTPKHLITATGQRVTLRCSPRSGDLSVYWYQQSLDQGLQFLIQYYNGEERAKGNILERFSAQQFPDLHSELNLSSLELGDSALYFCASSVGGISYNEQFFGPGTRLTVL.